The rows below give T cell receptor beta chains drawn from one sample of a study of T cell repertoires in cytomegalovirus infection. These TCRs' antigens remain unknown. TCRdb re-called the reads through MiXCR, storing one row per CDR3 protein. The sample consists of around 770,000 distinct CDR3 sequences, roughly 28% of them appearing once. Here the sequenced sample was cultured CD8+ T cells from PBMCs, taken from culture after CMV antigen stimulation. The source is a human donor in good health (CMV status not recorded). Some clones in this sample may be carry-over from other donors' samples. CDR3s include the opening cysteine and the closing phenylalanine or tryptophan. The D gene is left open where the match is weak. Some rows mark clone size as missing; the rest say once, few, many or name a class of expanded clone.

v_gene	j_gene	len	d_gene	abundance	CDR3aa	CDR3nt
TRBV10-2	TRBJ2-7	12	NA	NA	CATEGPYYEQYF	TGCGCCACCGAGGGGCCCTACTACGAGCAGTACTTC
TRBV28	TRBJ1-6	17	TRBD1	NA	CASSWDRGSSYNSPLHF	TGTGCCAGCAGTTGGGACAGGGGGAGCTCCTATAATTCACCCCTCCACTTT
TRBV7-8	TRBJ2-1	15	NA	many	CASSSTDPLALWEFF	TGTGCCAGCAGCTCAACCGACCCGTTGGCTCTTTGGGAGTTCTTC
TRBV7-9	TRBJ2-7	14	TRBD2	NA	CASSLDGGVGEQYF	TGTGCCAGCAGCTTAGATGGGGGGGTCGGCGAGCAGTACTTC
TRBV20-1	TRBJ1-3	14	TRBD1	NA	CSARGRDRDNTIYF	TGCAGTGCTAGAGGTCGGGACAGAGACAACACCATATATTTT
TRBV12-3/TRBV12-4	TRBJ2-2	15	NA	few	CASSDLTGSTGELFF	TGTGCCAGCAGTGATCTGACGGGGAGCACCGGGGAGCTGTTTTTT
TRBV12-3/TRBV12-4	TRBJ2-1	18	TRBD1	many	CASSFQQGVFFSYNEQFF	TGTGCCAGCAGTTTCCAACAGGGGGTTTTTTTCTCCTACAATGAGCAGTTCTTC
TRBV20-1	TRBJ2-7	16	NA	NA	CSARDTSPGTAYEQYF	TGCAGTGCTAGAGATACCTCTCCGGGTACTGCCTACGAGCAGTACTTC
TRBV19	TRBJ1-1	12	NA	NA	CASFDSNAEAFF	TGTGCCAGCTTCGACAGTAACGCTGAAGCTTTCTTT
TRBV12-3/TRBV12-4	TRBJ2-2	16	NA	NA	CASSSPVSSVTGELFF	TGTGCCAGCAGTTCCCCAGTCAGCTCGGTCACCGGGGAGCTGTTTTTT
TRBV6-2/TRBV6-3	TRBJ1-5	13	NA	NA	CASTIDRRQPQHF	TGTGCCAGCACCATAGACAGGCGGCAGCCCCAGCATTTT
TRBV7-9	TRBJ1-1	16	NA	NA	CAARDGRSIVHTEAFF	TGTGCCGCTCGCGACGGTCGCAGTATTGTTCACACTGAAGCTTTCTTT
TRBV5-6	TRBJ1-2	13	NA	few	CASRSDSMYGYTF	TGTGCCAGCAGATCGGACAGTATGTATGGCTACACCTTC
TRBV7-2	TRBJ2-7	19	NA	many	CASSFGSPLDRSYSYEQYF	TGTGCCAGCAGCTTCGGTTCCCCTTTGGACAGAAGTTACTCCTACGAGCAGTACTTC
TRBV7-9	TRBJ2-1	15	NA	many	CASSFGGPPYNEQFF	TGTGCCAGCAGCTTCGGCGGCCCCCCCTACAATGAGCAGTTCTTC
TRBV4-1	TRBJ2-1	14	TRBD2	NA	CASSQGTRGNEQFF	TGCGCCAGCAGCCAAGGGACTAGAGGAAATGAGCAGTTCTTC
TRBV24-1	TRBJ1-3	17	NA	few	CATSDHRLGQSGNTIYF	TGTGCCACCAGTGATCACCGCCTCGGACAGTCGGGAAACACCATATATTTT
TRBV20-1	TRBJ2-1	14	NA	NA	CSASTRISYNEQFF	TGCAGTGCTAGCACCCGGATATCCTACAATGAGCAGTTCTTC
TRBV7-9	TRBJ2-1	15	TRBD2	many	CASSRTSGGAYEQFF	TGTGCCAGCAGCCGGACTAGCGGGGGGGCCTATGAGCAGTTCTTC
TRBV12-3/TRBV12-4	TRBJ2-2	17	NA	few	CASSSLGLGANTGELFF	TGTGCCAGCAGTTCCTTGGGATTGGGAGCGAACACCGGGGAGCTGTTTTTT
TRBV27	TRBJ2-7	18	TRBD2	few	CASSLYPNLAGAGYEQYF	TGTGCCAGCAGTTTATACCCCAATCTAGCGGGGGCCGGCTACGAGCAGTACTTC
TRBV12-3/TRBV12-4	TRBJ1-5	19	NA	NA	CASSPVFRDAPYSNQPQHF	TGTGCCAGCAGTCCTGTGTTCAGGGATGCGCCTTATAGCAATCAGCCCCAGCATTTT
TRBV19	TRBJ1-1	15	TRBD1	NA	CASSMGTGGAAEAFF	TGTGCCAGTAGTATGGGGACAGGGGGGGCCGCTGAAGCTTTCTTT
TRBV12-3/TRBV12-4	TRBJ1-1	16	NA	few	CASSPARALGNTEAFF	TGTGCCAGCAGCCCTGCCAGGGCCCTCGGGAACACTGAAGCTTTCTTT
TRBV7-8	TRBJ2-1	15	TRBD2	NA	CASNGLADLYNEQFF	TGTGCCAGCAACGGACTAGCCGACCTCTACAATGAGCAGTTCTTC
TRBV25-1	TRBJ2-4	11	NA	NA	CASSELGDQYF	TGTGCCAGCAGTGAATTGGGGGACCAGTACTTC
TRBV12-3/TRBV12-4	TRBJ2-3	21	NA	NA	CASSFWNTGEIQRGSTDTQYF	TGTGCCAGCAGTTTTTGGAATACAGGGGAGATCCAGCGGGGGAGCACAGATACGCAGTATTTT
TRBV19	TRBJ2-1	11	NA	few	CASSIDGGEFF	TGTGCCAGTAGTATAGACGGGGGCGAGTTCTTC
TRBV7-9	TRBJ2-3	12	NA	NA	CASSPYGDTQYF	TGTGCCAGCAGCCCCTATGGGGATACGCAGTATTTT
TRBV7-8	TRBJ1-3	19	TRBD1	few	CASSSVGTGILSSGNTIYF	TGTGCCAGCAGCTCGGTGGGGACAGGGATCCTCTCGTCCGGAAACACCATATATTTT
TRBV2	TRBJ1-1	13	NA	NA	CASSLTGQPGAFF	TGTGCCAGCAGTTTGACGGGACAACCAGGAGCTTTCTTT
TRBV2	TRBJ1-5	15	NA	NA	CASSPHGGEDQPQHF	TGTGCCAGCAGTCCCCATGGGGGGGAGGATCAGCCCCAGCATTTT
TRBV19	TRBJ1-1	14	NA	NA	CASQEWGLGTEAFF	TGTGCCAGCCAGGAATGGGGGTTGGGCACTGAAGCTTTCTTT
TRBV4-1	TRBJ1-6	16	NA	few	CASSLAWADYNSPLHF	TGCGCCAGCAGCCTTGCTTGGGCCGACTATAATTCACCCCTCCACTTT
TRBV15	TRBJ2-3	15	NA	few	CATSRAIGGADTQYF	TGTGCCACCAGCAGGGCGATTGGGGGTGCAGATACGCAGTATTTT
TRBV20-1	TRBJ2-1	12	NA	NA	CRWGAYYNEQFF	TGCAGGTGGGGGGCGTACTACAATGAGCAGTTCTTC
TRBV7-6	TRBJ2-2	16	NA	many	CASSLGRSANTGELFF	TGTGCCAGCAGCCTTGGACGCTCAGCGAACACCGGGGAGCTGTTTTTT
TRBV4-3	TRBJ2-1	13	NA	few	CASSQDVDNEQFF	TGCGCCAGCAGCCAAGATGTGGACAATGAGCAGTTCTTC
TRBV11-2	TRBJ1-2	18	TRBD1	NA	CASSLTLYTGATNYGYTF	TGTGCCAGCAGCCTCACCTTATATACAGGGGCCACGAACTATGGCTACACCTTC
TRBV20-1	TRBJ1-2	14	NA	NA	CSARGQEGYYGYTF	TGCAGTGCTAGAGGACAAGAGGGGTACTATGGCTACACCTTC
TRBV19	TRBJ1-5	15	NA	few	CASSFISSQNQPQHF	TGTGCCAGTAGTTTTATCTCGTCCCAGAATCAGCCCCAGCATTTT
TRBV2	TRBJ2-7	14	NA	few	CASSDGPRVGEQYF	TGTGCCAGCAGTGATGGGCCGCGAGTAGGCGAGCAGTACTTC
TRBV6-5	TRBJ2-5	15	TRBD2	NA	CASSQSWLGGETQYF	TGTGCCAGCAGCCAAAGCTGGCTGGGGGGGGAGACCCAGTACTTC
TRBV7-2	TRBJ1-3	14	NA	NA	CASSLQDSGNTIYF	TGTGCCAGCAGCTTACAGGACTCTGGAAACACCATATATTTT
TRBV7-8	TRBJ1-6	17	TRBD1	few	CASSLWLGDRENSPLHF	TGTGCCAGCAGCTTATGGTTAGGGGACAGGGAAAATTCACCCCTCCACTTT